This T cell receptor beta chain was retrieved from a study of blood T cell repertoires in COVID-19. Background on the study: The cDNA or gDNA used as material had been derived from T cells, B-cell-depleted T cells, or PBMCs.

Authors' processing steps: Amplified reference gene primers provided the basis for estimating nucleated cell counts. Sequencing was performed with immunoSEQ multiplex PCR; in TCRdb, only in-frame clones are kept and a portion is missing. V, J and clone size derive from that table, while D and trimming were established from the DNA sequence. The data hold about 93,000 clones, with roughly 85% observed a single time. Per the germline V gene, CDR1 is LNHDA and CDR2 is SQIVND (reference sequence). J was trimmed by 1 base and V by 2 bases; bases with no gene match: 3. This CDR3 spans 15 amino acids. Sequences were obtained from peripheral blood. The chain recombines TRBV19 with TRBJ2-5; 8 nucleotides agree with TRBD1. This TCR derives from a human donor in a cohort sampled during active COVID-19. The CDR3 reads CASSIIGQGQETQYF. CDR3 DNA sequence: TGTGCCAGTAGTATAATTGGACAGGGCCAAGAGACCCAGTACTTC.